This paragraph covers one T cell receptor (beta chain) sequence. This specimen belongs to a study of blood T cell repertoires in COVID-19. Allocation to cohorts depended on clinical history reported by the participants. Under the authors' procedure: Amplification from reference gene primers served as the basis for estimated nucleated cell counts. Generated by immunoSEQ multiplex PCR, the TCRdb table keeps only in-frame clones and is missing some. The V and J calls and clone size are taken from that table; D and trimming were inferred from the DNA. This sample has a few hundred thousand clones, with just over 85% found just once. The CDR3 sequence is 15 residues long. V was shortened by 2 bases and J by 4 bases, with 12 bases between the two germline ends. Germline V gene lookup returns CDR1 SGDLS and CDR2 YYNGEE.

Sequenced sample: PBMCs or T cells enriched from blood (not recorded which). The source of this sequence is a woman in her forties or fifties with acute COVID-19. The chain couples TRBV9 to TRBJ2-2, with a weak D call TRBD2 (5 bases). The CDR3 region has the DNA TGTGCCAGCAGCGTGAATAGCGCGTCCACCGGGGAGCTGTTTTTT. Translation: CASSVNSASTGELFF.